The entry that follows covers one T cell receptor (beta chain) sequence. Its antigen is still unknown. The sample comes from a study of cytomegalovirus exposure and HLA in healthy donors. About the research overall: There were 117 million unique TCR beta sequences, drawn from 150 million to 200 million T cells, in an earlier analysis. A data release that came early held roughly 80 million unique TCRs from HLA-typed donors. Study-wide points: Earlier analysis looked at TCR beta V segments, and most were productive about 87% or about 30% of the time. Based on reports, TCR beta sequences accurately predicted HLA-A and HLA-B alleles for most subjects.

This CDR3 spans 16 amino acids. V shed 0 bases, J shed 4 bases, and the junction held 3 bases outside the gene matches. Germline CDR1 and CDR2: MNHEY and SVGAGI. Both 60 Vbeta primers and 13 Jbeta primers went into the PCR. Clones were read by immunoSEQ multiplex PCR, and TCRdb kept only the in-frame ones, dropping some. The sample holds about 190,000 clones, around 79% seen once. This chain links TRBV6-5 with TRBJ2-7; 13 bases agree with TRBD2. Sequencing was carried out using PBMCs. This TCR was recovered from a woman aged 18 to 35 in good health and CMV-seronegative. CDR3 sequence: CASSYSETSGGYEQYF. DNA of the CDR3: TGTGCCAGCAGTTACTCGGAGACTAGCGGGGGGTACGAGCAGTACTTC.